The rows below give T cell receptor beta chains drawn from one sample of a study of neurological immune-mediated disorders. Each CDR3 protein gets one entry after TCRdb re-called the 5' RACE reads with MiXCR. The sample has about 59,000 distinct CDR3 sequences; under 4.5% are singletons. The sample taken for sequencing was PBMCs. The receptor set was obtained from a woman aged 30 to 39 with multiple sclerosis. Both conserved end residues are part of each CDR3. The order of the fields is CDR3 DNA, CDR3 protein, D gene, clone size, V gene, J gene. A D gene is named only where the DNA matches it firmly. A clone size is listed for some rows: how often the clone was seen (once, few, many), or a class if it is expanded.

TGTGCCAGCAGCTTAGGACATAAAAATCAGCCCCAGCATTTT,CASSLGHKNQPQHF,.,many,TRBV7-9,TRBJ1-5
TGTGCCAGCAGTAACCTGGGTGGAGTCACTGAAGCTTTCTTT,CASSNLGGVTEAFF,.,many,TRBV28,TRBJ1-1
TGCGCCAGCAGCCCGGACAGGATCTACGAGCAGTACTTC,CASSPDRIYEQYF,TRBD1,.,TRBV5-1,TRBJ2-7
TGTGCCAGCAGCGTAGGGGGATCGCGGGAGCTGTTTTTT,CASSVGGSRELFF,.,many,TRBV9,TRBJ2-2
TGTGCCAGCAGCGCTACTAACTATGGCTACACCTTC,CASSATNYGYTF,.,.,TRBV11-2,TRBJ1-2
TGCAGTGCTAGGGGTACCAGTCAGGGGAGCACTGAAGCTTTCTTT,CSARGTSQGSTEAFF,.,many,TRBV20-1,TRBJ1-1
TGCAGTGCTAGTGTCGGACTAGCGGGACCCACAGATACGCAGTATTTT,CSASVGLAGPTDTQYF,TRBD2,many,TRBV20-1,TRBJ2-3
TGTGCCAGCAGCTCAATACCGGGCGGGACAGGGTTGTCTGGGGCCAACGTCCTGACTTTC,CASSSIPGGTGLSGANVLTF,TRBD1,many,TRBV5-5,TRBJ2-6
TGCGCCAGCAGCTCTTACAGGGGGCTTTACTACGAGCAGTACTTC,CASSSYRGLYYEQYF,TRBD1,many,TRBV5-1,TRBJ2-7
TGTGCCACGACAGAGGGATCGAAGCGCACAGATACGCAGTATTTT,CATTEGSKRTDTQYF,.,many,TRBV10-3,TRBJ2-3
TGTGCCAGCAGCCAAGGCGGGGGGGCCGGTGGGCAGTATTTT,CASSQGGGAGGQYF,TRBD2,many,TRBV3-1,TRBJ2-3
TGCGCCAGCAGCTTGGGGGGTAACGATGGCTACACCTTC,CASSLGGNDGYTF,.,many,TRBV5-1,TRBJ1-2
TGTGCCAGCAGTTTTGCCAGCTTCTCCTACGAGCAGTACTTC,CASSFASFSYEQYF,.,many,TRBV12-3/TRBV12-4,TRBJ2-7
TGCAGTGCTTTAGACAGGGGGCTCTCTTCGTACGAGCAGTACTTC,CSALDRGLSSYEQYF,TRBD1,many,TRBV20-1,TRBJ2-7
TGTGCCAGCAGCGAAACTAGCGGGAGCCATGAGCAGTTCTTC,CASSETSGSHEQFF,TRBD2,many,TRBV6-4,TRBJ2-1
TGCAGCGTTGACCGACTAGCGGGGTCCAGTGGTGAGCAGTTCTTC,CSVDRLAGSSGEQFF,TRBD2,many,TRBV29-1,TRBJ2-1
TGTGCCAGCAGCCCTTCTCCTCTAGCGGGGGGGAGGAATGAGCAGTTCTTC,CASSPSPLAGGRNEQFF,TRBD2,few,TRBV11-2,TRBJ2-1
TGTGCCATCAGGACTAGCGGAGACAATGAGCAGTTCTTC,CAIRTSGDNEQFF,TRBD2,many,TRBV10-3,TRBJ2-1
TGCGCCAGCAGCCAAGCGGGGACAGGGGCCTACGAGCAGTACTTC,CASSQAGTGAYEQYF,TRBD1,many,TRBV4-1,TRBJ2-7
TGTGCCAGCAGTCCCCGGTCAACCTACGAGCAGTACTTC,CASSPRSTYEQYF,.,few,TRBV28,TRBJ2-7
TGCAGTTTCGATCGGACTAGTACCTACAATGAGCAGTTCTTC,CSFDRTSTYNEQFF,TRBD2,many,TRBV20-1,TRBJ2-1
TGTGCCAGCAGTTTCCCGGTTATGGGTTCACCCCTCAACTTT,CASSFPVMGSPLNF,.,few,TRBV12-3/TRBV12-4,TRBJ1-6
TGCAGTGCCTTAGCGCTCCCCCGCGAGCAGTACTTC,CSALALPREQYF,.,many,TRBV20-1,TRBJ2-7
TGTGCCAGCAGCTTTACTAGCGATGAGCAGTTCTTC,CASSFTSDEQFF,TRBD2,many,TRBV7-8,TRBJ2-1
TGTGCCAGCAGCTTACGCGCCGATGGTGTCTACACCTTC,CASSLRADGVYTF,.,few,TRBV7-8,TRBJ1-2
TGTGCCAGCAGCTTACCCCTGACAGGGGTAGGTGGCTACACCTTC,CASSLPLTGVGGYTF,TRBD1,many,TRBV7-8,TRBJ1-2
TGCGCCAGCAGCCAAGATGAGGGAGCTGGGGCCAACGTCCTGACTTTC,CASSQDEGAGANVLTF,.,.,TRBV4-3,TRBJ2-6
TGTGCCAGCAGCCAACTGGGGCCTGGCTCACCCCTCCACTTT,CASSQLGPGSPLHF,.,many,TRBV13,TRBJ1-6
TGTGCCAGCTCACCCCGGAATGAAAAACTGTTTTTT,CASSPRNEKLFF,.,many,TRBV18,TRBJ1-4
TGTGCCAGCAGCCGACAGGGTTTCGGCTACGAGCAGTACTTC,CASSRQGFGYEQYF,TRBD1,many,TRBV6-6,TRBJ2-7
TGTGCCACCAGTGATGGACATAGCAATCAGCCCCAGCATTTT,CATSDGHSNQPQHF,.,many,TRBV24-1,TRBJ1-5
TGTGCCAGCAGTAGAGACAGTGAGCAGTTCTTC,CASSRDSEQFF,.,.,TRBV6-5,TRBJ2-1
TGTGCCAGCAGTCCCCGGCACGGGAGAGAAATCGAAAAACTGTTTTTT,CASSPRHGREIEKLFF,.,many,TRBV12-3/TRBV12-4,TRBJ1-4
TGCAGCGTTCTTGGCGACGTGGGCGGGAACACAGATACGCAGTATTTT,CSVLGDVGGNTDTQYF,.,many,TRBV29-1,TRBJ2-3
TGCAGTGCTAGTATGAGGGGGGGCACAGATACGCAGTATTTT,CSASMRGGTDTQYF,.,many,TRBV20-1,TRBJ2-3
TGCAGTGCTAGTCGGGCAGAAAACACCGGGGAGCTGTTTTTT,CSASRAENTGELFF,.,many,TRBV20-1,TRBJ2-2
TGCGCCAGCAGCCCGGGACTAGACCCATTGGGGCAGTACTTC,CASSPGLDPLGQYF,TRBD2,many,TRBV5-1,TRBJ2-7
TGTGCCAGCAGCCTGGCTCCCGGGACAAACAATGAGCAGTTCTTC,CASSLAPGTNNEQFF,.,.,TRBV7-3,TRBJ2-1
TGTGCCAGCTCACCAGGGGATACGCAGTATTTT,CASSPGDTQYF,.,many,TRBV18,TRBJ2-3
TGCGCCAGCAGCCAAGATACGGGCCAGCCCCAGAATTTT,CASSQDTGQPQNF,.,few,TRBV4-1,TRBJ1-5